What follows are 32 T cell receptor beta chains derived from one specimen sequenced in a study of technical replicates of blood from four donors. Repertoires were generated with immunoSEQ multiplex PCR, while TCRdb's copy carries only in-frame clones and drops some. The sample gives 90,000 or so clones, more than 85% of which show up once; around 0.36% is in the top ten. Sample: T cells isolated from PBMCs. These receptors all come from a human donor in good health.

The chain employs TRBV2 and TRBJ1-2; D might be TRBD1 (6 bases). This CDR3 comprises 14 residues. Germline V lookup: CDR1 SNHLY, CDR2 FYNNEI. Trimming pared 4 bases from V and 4 bases from J, leaving 13 bases between. CDR3 region: CASSVLQGCYGYTF. DNA of the CDR3: TGTGCCAGCAGTGTGTTGCAGGGGTGCTATGGCTACACCTTC. Based on the CDR3 plus reference TRBV2 and TRBJ1-2, the full variable domain is EPEVTQTPSHQVTQMGQEVILRCVPISNHLYFYWYRQILGQKVEFLVSFYNNEISEKSEIFDDQFSVERPDGSNFTLKIRSTKLEDSAMYFCASSVLQGCYGYTFGSGTRLTVV.

The chain uses TRBV9 and TRBJ1-2; the D gene is possibly TRBD1 (5 bases). CDR3 length: 14 residues. CDR1 SGDLS and CDR2 YYNGEE come from the germline V gene. V was trimmed by 3 bases and J by 2 bases, leaving 11 bases between them. CDR3: CASSALGGNYGYTF. The CDR3, as DNA: TGTGCCAGCAGCGCCCTGGGGGGGAACTATGGCTACACCTTC.

The genes are TRBV5-1 and TRBJ2-5, with no clear D. The CDR3 is 14 amino acids. The germline V gene has CDR1 SGHRS and CDR2 YFSETQ. Trimming cost V 2 bases and J 2 bases, with 10 bases left between them. The CDR3 DNA follows: TGCGCCAGCAGCTTTCAACTTAATCAAGAGACCCAGTACTTC. Its protein product is CASSFQLNQETQYF.

This clone was found once. The rearrangement links TRBV7-2 to TRBJ2-1; 7 nucleotides agree with TRBD2. The germline CDR1 and CDR2 sequences are SGHTA and FQGNSA. The CDR3 has 16 amino acids. V was pared by 5 bases and J by 0 bases, with 7 bases of the junction left unmatched. The CDR3 loop reads CASSHPGTTSYNEQFF. CDR3 in DNA: TGTGCCAGCAGCCATCCCGGGACTACCTCCTACAATGAGCAGTTCTTC.

This chain uses TRBV19 with TRBJ2-1; D perhaps matches TRBD1 (5 bases). V shed 9 bases and J shed 4 bases, with 10 bases lying between them. CDR3 length equals 12 residues. The germline V gene has CDR1 LNHDA and CDR2 SQIVND (reference sequence). The CDR3 bases are TGTGCCAGCAGTTCAGGGTACAATGAGCAGTTCTTC. The encoded protein is CASSSGYNEQFF.

The V gene is TRBV19, the J gene TRBJ1-5, with D possibly TRBD1 on 5 matching bases. Germline CDR1 reads LNHDA; CDR2 reads SQIVND (reference sequence). The CDR3 contains 15 residues. With 5 bases removed from V and 6 bases from J, the gap between germline ends came to 17 bases. The CDR3 here is CASSLYRQFVQPQHF. The CDR3 bases are TGTGCCAGTAGTCTCTATCGACAGTTTGTTCAGCCCCAGCATTTT.

The CDR3 is CASSLVDRSGLTYNEQFF. CDR3 nucleotides: TGTGCCAGCAGCTTAGTAGATCGCTCGGGACTCACCTACAATGAGCAGTTCTTC. This rearrangement joins TRBV7-8 to TRBJ2-1, with a weak D call TRBD2 (6 bases). Trimming shortened V by 1 base and J by 2 bases, and 18 bases separated the two germline ends. Germline loops: CDR1 SGHVS, CDR2 FQNEAQ. The CDR3 totals 18 residues.

This clone has more than one count but fewer than ten. The chain links TRBV5-1 to TRBJ1-5; D is possibly TRBD1 (5 bases). This CDR3 contains 15 residues. Germline lookup yields CDR1 SGHRS and CDR2 YFSETQ. Trimming shortened V by 5 bases and J by 0 bases, and 12 bases separated the two germline ends. CDR3: CASRYDSSSNQPQHF. The CDR3 nucleotides are TGCGCCAGCAGATACGACAGCTCTAGCAATCAGCCCCAGCATTTT.

The chain employs TRBV25-1 and TRBJ1-2, with a weak D call TRBD1 (6 bases). CDR1 and CDR2 from the germline V gene are MGHDK and SYGVNS. V shed 6 bases and J shed 2 bases, with 10 bases lying between them. There are 13 residues in the CDR3. The CDR3 reads CASRATGNYGYTF. The CDR3 nucleotides read TGTGCCAGCAGAGCCACAGGGAACTATGGCTACACCTTC.

This chain joins TRBV27 and TRBJ2-1; TRBD2 aligns across 12 bases. CDR1 and CDR2 (germline): MNHEY, SMNVEV (reference sequence). The CDR3 loop spans 15 amino acids. With V trimmed by 5 bases and J by 5 bases, 4 bases remained unmatched. The CDR3 reads CASSRLAGVDNEQFF. The DNA for the CDR3 is TGTGCCAGCAGTAGACTAGCGGGAGTGGACAATGAGCAGTTCTTC.

The chain combines TRBV28 with TRBJ2-7, with a weak D call TRBD2 (6 bases). Germline assignment: CDR1 MDHEN and CDR2 SYDVKM. The CDR3 sequence is 16 residues long. The germline V and J ends were trimmed by 3 bases and 0 bases, with 15 bases remaining between them. The CDR3: CASSFPAAGLSYEQYF. For the CDR3, the DNA is TGTGCCAGCAGTTTCCCCGCAGCGGGTCTCTCCTACGAGCAGTACTTC.

This clone was counted once. The chain joins TRBV5-8 to TRBJ2-1; tentative D call: TRBD1 (5 bases). This CDR3 has 14 amino acids. Looked up from germline, CDR1 is SGHTS and CDR2 is YDEGEE. The germline V and J ends were trimmed by 10 bases and 0 bases, with 14 bases remaining between them. CDR3 nucleotides: TGTGCCTCCCTCGCAGGGCCCTCCTACAATGAGCAGTTCTTC. Amino acids: CASLAGPSYNEQFF.

The chain is built from TRBV19 and TRBJ1-5; 11 nucleotides align to TRBD1. The ends lost 6 bases at V and 6 bases at J; junction bases unmatched: 13. Germline CDR1 reads LNHDA; CDR2 reads SQIVND (reference sequence). The CDR3 loop spans 17 amino acids. CDR3 nucleotides: TGTGCCAGTAGCTTTCGGACAGGGGGCGCGGAGAGTCAGCCCCAGCATTTT. Amino acids: CASSFRTGGAESQPQHF.

The count of this clone is one. The rearrangement uses TRBV18 and TRBJ2-7; D is unresolved. Trimming left V 2 bases short and J 4 bases short, with 18 bases between. Germline V gene lookup returns CDR1 KGHSH and CDR2 LQKENI. The CDR3 has 16 residues. CDR3 amino acids: CASSPSNNPYNYEQYF. The DNA of the CDR3 is TGTGCCAGCTCACCAAGTAACAACCCGTACAATTACGAGCAGTACTTC.

The rearrangement links TRBV18 to TRBJ2-7; no clear D gene. Germline CDR1 reads KGHSH; CDR2 reads LQKENI. V lost 4 bases, J lost 3 bases, and 7 bases lay in between. The CDR3 runs to 12 residues. CDR3 sequence reads: CASSRHVYEQYF. In DNA, the CDR3 is TGTGCCAGCTCACGACACGTCTACGAGCAGTACTTC.

The chain uses TRBV10-1 and TRBJ2-1; 7 bases agree with TRBD2. The V gene's germline CDR1 is WNHNN and CDR2 SYGVQD (reference sequence). The CDR3 runs to 16 residues. Trimming took 4 bases from V and 1 from J; bases not matched to a gene: 7. This CDR3 reads CASSVRREMSYNEQFF. The CDR3 coding sequence is TGCGCCAGCAGTGTACGGCGGGAGATGTCCTACAATGAGCAGTTCTTC.

This clone was recorded only once. This chain links TRBV5-1 with TRBJ2-5; 9 bases agree with TRBD2. V lost 0 bases and J lost 4; bases outside the gene matches: 10. Germline V gives CDR1 SGHRS, CDR2 YFSETQ. The CDR3 length is 17 residues. The CDR3 coding sequence is TGCGCCAGCAGCTTGGGGCCCCCCGGGACTAGCTCAGAGACCCAGTACTTC. Protein: CASSLGPPGTSSETQYF. Filled out from reference TRBV5-1 and TRBJ2-5, the complete variable domain reads KAGVTQTPRYLIKTRGQQVTLSCSPISGHRSVSWYQQTPGQGLQFLFEYFSETQRNKGNFPGRFSGRQFSNSRSEMNVSTLELGDSALYLCASSLGPPGTSSETQYFGPGTRLLVL.

The chain joins TRBV11-3 to TRBJ2-7; 8 bases line up with TRBD2. CDR1 and CDR2 (germline): SGHNT, YENEEA. The CDR3 sequence is 14 residues long. The ends lost 2 bases at V and 5 bases at J; junction bases unmatched: 5. CDR3 loop: CASSLNGRDHEQYF. The CDR3 coding sequence is TGTGCCAGCAGCTTAAACGGGAGGGACCACGAGCAGTACTTC.

This clone was recorded only once. The gene calls are TRBV2 and TRBJ2-1; TRBD2 matches at 11 bases. CDR3 length: 16 residues. Germline lookup yields CDR1 SNHLY and CDR2 FYNNEI. Trimming took 4 bases from V and 4 from J; bases not matched to a gene: 6. CDR3 DNA sequence: TGTGCCAGCAGTGGTCCGACTAGCGGGGCATACAATGAGCAGTTCTTC. This encodes CASSGPTSGAYNEQFF. Variable domain in full (rest from reference TRBV2 and TRBJ2-1): EPEVTQTPSHQVTQMGQEVILRCVPISNHLYFYWYRQILGQKVEFLVSFYNNEISEKSEIFDDQFSVERPDGSNFTLKIRSTKLEDSAMYFCASSGPTSGAYNEQFFGPGTRLTVL.

The chain carries TRBV18 and TRBJ2-3; TRBD2 agrees at 7 bases. V gave up 0 bases and J gave up 4 bases; unmatched junction bases: 7. This CDR3 spans 16 amino acids. Looked up from germline, CDR1 is KGHSH and CDR2 is LQKENI. DNA of the CDR3: TGTGCCAGCTCACCACCGCGAGCGGGGACTTCAGATACGCAGTATTTT. It encodes CASSPPRAGTSDTQYF.

The V gene is TRBV25-1, the J gene TRBJ2-7, with TRBD1 as a possible D gene (6 bases). The ends were cut back, 1 base at V and 5 bases at J, with 15 bases in the middle. This CDR3 has 15 residues. The germline V gene encodes CDR1 MGHDK and CDR2 SYGVNS. The CDR3 here is CASSELEGRGDEQYF. The CDR3, as DNA: TGTGCCAGCAGTGAATTAGAAGGCAGGGGAGACGAGCAGTACTTC.

The chain uses TRBV7-9 and TRBJ2-4, with TRBD2 as a possible D gene (5 bases). The V gene's germline CDR1 is SEHNR and CDR2 FQNEAQ (reference sequence). The CDR3 length is 9 residues. The V end lost 5 bases, the J end lost 13 bases, and 6 bases lay between the germline ends. The DNA of the CDR3 is TGTGCCAGCAGCCCGGGACAGTACTTC. This encodes CASSPGQYF.

This chain joins TRBV5-6 and TRBJ2-7, with D perhaps TRBD2 (6 bases). The V end was cut by 0 bases, the J end by 4 bases, with 14 bases between. The germline V gene encodes CDR1 SGHDT and CDR2 YYEEEE. This CDR3 has 15 amino acids. DNA for the CDR3: TGTGCCAGCAGCTTGGGGCCTAGCGAGAGGTACGAGCAGTACTTC. Encoded protein: CASSLGPSERYEQYF.

The rearrangement uses TRBV4-2 and TRBJ2-1, with TRBD2 matching over 7 bases. The germline CDR1 and CDR2 sequences are LGHNA and YNFKEQ. This CDR3 is built from 16 residues. V shed 4 bases, J shed 0 bases, and the junction held 6 bases outside the gene matches. The CDR3 DNA is TGTGCCAGCAGCCGACCTAGCGGAAGCTCCTACAATGAGCAGTTCTTC. This translates into CASSRPSGSSYNEQFF.

This clone has just one count. This chain links TRBV19 with TRBJ1-2, with D perhaps TRBD1 (6 bases). V was shortened by 0 bases and J by 2 bases, with 13 bases between the two germline ends. CDR3 size: 16 residues. Germline CDR1 and CDR2: LNHDA and SQIVND (reference sequence). The CDR3 loop reads CASSIDLRTVNYGYTF. CDR3 nucleotides: TGTGCCAGTAGTATAGATCTTCGGACAGTCAACTATGGCTACACCTTC.

Turning to this clone: At the DNA level, this CDR3 is encoded by other sequences in the same sample as well. The chain couples TRBV7-9 to TRBJ1-3; the D is unclear. The CDR3 contains 14 residues. Germline CDR1 SEHNR, CDR2 FQNEAQ (reference sequence). V was cut by 1 base and J by 0 bases, with 4 bases left in between. The CDR3 loop is CASSLDSSGNTIYF. CDR3 nucleotides: TGTGCCAGCAGCTTAGACAGCTCTGGAAACACCATATATTTT.

The chain carries TRBV27 and TRBJ1-2; a weak D match, TRBD1 (6 bases). The CDR3 contains 13 residues. Looked up from germline, CDR1 is MNHEY and CDR2 is SMNVEV (reference sequence). The ends were cut back, 5 bases at V and 4 bases at J, with 11 bases in the middle. CDR3 sequence reads: CASSLTGTYGYTF. The CDR3 region has the DNA TGTGCCAGCAGTCTGACAGGCACCTATGGCTACACCTTC.

This CDR3 reads CASSLQPGTSYEQYF. The CDR3 DNA sequence: TGTGCCAGCAGCCTTCAACCGGGAACCTCCTACGAGCAGTACTTC. The chain links TRBV5-8 to TRBJ2-7, with D perhaps TRBD2 (5 bases). Germline V gives CDR1 SGHTS, CDR2 YDEGEE. CDR3 length equals 15 residues. Trimming stripped 4 bases from V and 0 bases from J, with 14 bases between.

The CDR3 here is CASSSTRGTEAFF. The CDR3, as DNA: TGTGCCAGCAGCTCCACCCGGGGCACTGAAGCTTTCTTT. The chain couples TRBV14 to TRBJ1-1; D unresolved. Germline V lookup: CDR1 SGHDN, CDR2 FVKESK. The ends were cut back, 5 bases at V and 4 bases at J, with 11 bases in the middle. CDR3 length equals 13 residues.

The CDR3 protein is CASSSTRGSGANVLTF. The CDR3 nucleotides read TGTGCCAGCTCCTCGACAAGGGGCTCTGGGGCCAACGTCCTGACTTTC. The chain recombines TRBV7-2 with TRBJ2-6, with TRBD1 as a possible D gene (5 bases). V was shortened by 8 bases and J by 0 bases, with 14 bases between the two germline ends. Germline V gene sequence: CDR1 SGHTA, CDR2 FQGNSA. This CDR3 region has 16 residues.

V gene TRBV7-2 combines with J gene TRBJ1-3; possible D gene TRBD1, 6 bases. The CDR3 consists of 14 residues. The germline V and J ends were trimmed by 1 base and 3 bases, with 7 bases remaining between them. CDR1 is SGHTA and CDR2 is FQGNSA in the germline V gene. The CDR3 region is CASSLDRVGNTIYF. CDR3 bases: TGTGCCAGCAGCTTAGACAGGGTTGGAAACACCATATATTTT.

V is TRBV6-4 and J is TRBJ2-3; 9 bases map to TRBD1. The CDR3 runs 15 residues. V gave up 4 bases and J gave up 1 base; unmatched junction bases: 3. The germline V gene has CDR1 MRHNA and CDR2 SNTAGT. In DNA form, the CDR3 reads TGTGCCAGCAGTGTACAGGGGGCTCGCACAGATACGCAGTATTTT. Residues: CASSVQGARTDTQYF.